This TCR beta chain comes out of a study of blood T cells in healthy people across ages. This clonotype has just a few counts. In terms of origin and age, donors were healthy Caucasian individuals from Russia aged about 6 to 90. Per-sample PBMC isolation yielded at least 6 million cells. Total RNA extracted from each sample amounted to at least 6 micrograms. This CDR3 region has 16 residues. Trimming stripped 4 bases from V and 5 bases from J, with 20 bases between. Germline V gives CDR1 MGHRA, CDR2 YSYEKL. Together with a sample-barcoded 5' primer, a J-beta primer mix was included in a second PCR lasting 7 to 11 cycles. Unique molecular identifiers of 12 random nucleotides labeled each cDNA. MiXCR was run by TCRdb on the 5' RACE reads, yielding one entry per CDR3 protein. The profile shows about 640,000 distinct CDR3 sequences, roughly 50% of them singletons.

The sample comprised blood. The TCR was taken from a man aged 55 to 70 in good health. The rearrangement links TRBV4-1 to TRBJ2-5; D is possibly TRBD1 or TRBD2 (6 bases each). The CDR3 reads CASSLTPRGAKETQYF. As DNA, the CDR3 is TGCGCCAGCAGCCTCACCCCGAGGGGGGCCAAGGAGACCCAGTACTTC.